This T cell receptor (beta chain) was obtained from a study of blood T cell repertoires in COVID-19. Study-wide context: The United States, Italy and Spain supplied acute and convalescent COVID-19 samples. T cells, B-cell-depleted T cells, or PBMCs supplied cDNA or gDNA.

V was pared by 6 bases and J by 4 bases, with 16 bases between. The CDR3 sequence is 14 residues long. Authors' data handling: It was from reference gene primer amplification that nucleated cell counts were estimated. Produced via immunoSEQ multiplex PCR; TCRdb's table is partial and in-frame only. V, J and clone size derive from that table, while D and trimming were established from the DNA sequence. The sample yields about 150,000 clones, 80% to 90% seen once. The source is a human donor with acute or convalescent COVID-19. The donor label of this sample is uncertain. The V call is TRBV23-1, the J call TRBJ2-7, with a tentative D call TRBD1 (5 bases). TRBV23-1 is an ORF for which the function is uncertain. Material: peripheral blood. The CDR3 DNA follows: TGCGCCAGCAGCCGCGACAGTGAGACTTACGAGCAGTACTTC. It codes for CASSRDSETYEQYF.